This T cell receptor (beta chain) was sequenced during a study of blood T cell repertoires in COVID-19 (dated by TCRdb to 2019 to 2021). About the full investigation: Samples from collaborators originated in the United States, Italy and Spain and spanned both the acute and convalescent phases of COVID-19. The material from the prospective study consisted of cDNA or gDNA derived from T cells, B-cell-depleted T cells, or PBMCs. The dataset comprised deeply sampled blood TCRbeta repertoires from subjects exposed to, actively infected with, or recovered from COVID-19. The repertoires were released in a freely available public database meant as a resource for research on the immune response to SARS-CoV-2. Samples were obtained from the ongoing ImmuneRACE study (first 160 participants) and from over 1,000 subjects provided by 6 global collaborators. A de-identified subject ID, COVID-19 status, age in years and sex were almost always included in the sample metadata. Where available, HLA class I and class II types were obtained from metadata supplied by the sample provider rather than from assay-based typing. Paper-wide results and their limitations: Clinical and demographic metadata were provided uncurated, with the amount varying by source and participant.

Remarks on this clone: The antigen it recognizes is unknown. No base quality information exists; no much larger clone differs at one position.

TCRbeta CDR3 regions were amplified from genomic DNA by means of the immunoSEQ Assay, a bias-controlled multiplex PCR. The study's own analysis went as follows. The number of nucleated cells in each sample was estimated from the amplification of reference gene primers within the assay. To quantify the absolute abundance of each unique TCRbeta CDR3 rearrangement, sequence reads were collapsed and filtered. For each sample, productive Simpson clonality was calculated as the square root of Simpson's diversity index over productive rearrangements. TCRdb stores this immuneACCESS table with in-frame sequences only. Part of the clones is absent; in the studies checked, under half of the shortfall reflects unresolved V genes, and no reason is known for the rest. Clone size and V and J calls were adopted from that table, with D and trimming inferred from the DNA. The sample yields 250,000 to 350,000 clones; roughly 87% were counted once. Around 6% of the sample comes from the top ten.

Participants in the prospective study were enrolled through a virtual design, were aged roughly 18 to 95 years, and lived in 20 to 30 United States geographic areas. In the prospective study, cohorts were assigned on the basis of participant-reported clinical history obtained from a screening survey and a study questionnaire. Recovered participants in ImmuneRACE Cohort 3 were defined by two consecutive negative NP/OP PCR tests, clearance by a healthcare professional, or resolution of symptoms. In the prospective study, whole blood, serum and a nasopharyngeal or oropharyngeal swab were collected from each participant by mobile phlebotomists. Additional blood draws and questionnaires over an approximately 2-month period could optionally be provided by prospective study participants. Before DNA extraction, blood samples from the prospective study were shipped at room temperature or frozen. After removal of 4 bases from V and 5 bases from J, the junction retains 16 bases not matched to a gene. Taken from the germline V gene, the CDR1 and CDR2 loops are SGDLS and YYNGEE. CDR3 length: 17 amino acids, cysteine to phenylalanine. Kept here is only the CDR3 DNA, which spans 51 bases and is read in frame from base 1.

This receptor was taken from a woman in her twenties or thirties who had recovered from COVID-19. Sequencing was done on a sample of PBMCs or T cells enriched from blood (not recorded which). The chain joins TRBV9 to TRBJ2-5, with 8 central nucleotides matching TRBD2. The CDR3 reads as follows: CASSLYDLPREGETQYF. The nucleotide sequence is TGTGCCAGCAGCCTCTATGATTTACCTCGGGAGGGGGAGACCCAGTACTTC.